These 5 T cell receptor beta chains share one sample of origin, sequenced in a study of Graves' ophthalmopathy and Graves' hyperthyroidism. RNA served as the template for amplifying TCR beta CDR3 regions. The first round was an RT-PCR with HTBI primers, and the second round was a multiplex PCR. TCRdb reprocessed the multiplex PCR reads via MiXCR and lists one record per CDR3 protein. The data show hundreds of thousands of distinct CDR3 sequences, with roughly 40% seen just once and approximately 46% held by the top ten. Sequencing was performed on peripheral blood. The receptors were gathered from an adult man with Graves' ophthalmopathy.

This chain links TRBV15 with TRBJ2-6; the D gene is possibly TRBD1 (6 bases). The CDR3 has 16 residues. Per the germline V gene, CDR1 is LNHNV and CDR2 is YYDKDF (reference sequence). V was pared by 3 bases and J by 2 bases, with 11 bases between. CDR3 DNA: TGTGCCACCAGCAGTGAAGGGGACACTGGGGCCAACGTCCTGACTTTC. This encodes CATSSEGDTGANVLTF.

This rearrangement joins TRBV15 to TRBJ2-7; tentative D call: TRBD1 (6 bases). The V end was cut by 0 bases, the J end by 2 bases, with 11 bases between. Looked up from germline, CDR1 is LNHNV and CDR2 is YYDKDF (reference sequence). This CDR3 is 15 amino acids long. CDR3 region: CATSRDMGAPYEQYF. The CDR3 nucleotides read TGTGCCACCAGCAGAGATATGGGGGCCCCCTACGAGCAGTACTTC.

Ten or more counts support this clonotype. V usage is TRBV20-1 and J usage is TRBJ1-2; TRBD1 matches at 9 bases. The germline gives CDR1 DFQATT, CDR2 SNEGSKA (reference sequence). The CDR3 is made up of 14 amino acids. V was clipped by 6 bases and J by 7 bases; unmatched bases: 12. CDR3 residues: CSATKPGQGGGYTF. In DNA, the CDR3 is TGCAGTGCGACCAAACCGGGACAGGGAGGTGGCTACACCTTC.

This clonotype has a single count. The chain recombines TRBV10-3 with TRBJ1-6; possible D gene TRBD1, 5 bases. The CDR3 has 14 residues. The germline V and J ends were trimmed by 2 bases and 5 bases, with 7 bases remaining between them. Germline V gives CDR1 ENHRY, CDR2 SYGVKD. This chain's CDR3 is CAISEAGNNSPLHF. The CDR3 nucleotides read TGTGCCATCAGTGAGGCAGGGAATAATTCACCCCTCCACTTT.

V gene TRBV29-1 combines with J gene TRBJ2-5; D is ambiguous. This CDR3 comprises 12 residues. V was cut by 8 bases and J by 5 bases, with 15 bases left in between. From germline, CDR1 is SQVTM and CDR2 ANQGSEA. For the CDR3, the DNA is TGCAGCTTGGGGTCCGGCGGTGAGACCCAGTACTTC. Its translation: CSLGSGGETQYF.